This T cell receptor beta chain comes out of a study of blood T cell repertoires in COVID-19. In the study overall: The samples span acute and convalescent COVID-19 from the United States, Italy and Spain.

The participants were between about 18 and 95 years old and came from about two dozen US areas. Clinical history as reported by participants underpinned cohort assignment. The germline V gene has CDR1 LNHDA and CDR2 SQIVND (reference sequence). CDR3 size: 15 residues. V trimming: 2 bases; J trimming: 3 bases; junction bases outside the gene matches: 6. In the study's own analysis: Estimation of nucleated cell counts was performed using reference gene primer amplification. The method was immunoSEQ multiplex PCR; TCRdb's version includes in-frame clones alone and lacks a portion of them. V and J calls plus clone size are reproduced from that table; the DNA served to infer D and trimming. This table holds about 220,000 clones, 75% to 90% found once.

Sequenced input: PBMCs or T cells enriched from blood (not recorded which). The TCR was taken from a woman between 18 and 29 years old in a cohort exposed to, infected with or recovered from COVID-19 (not recorded which). V usage is TRBV19 and J usage is TRBJ1-1; 7 positions agree with TRBD1. CDR3 residues: CASSILSGGDTEAFF. CDR3 nucleotide sequence: TGTGCCAGTAGTATACTATCAGGGGGAGACACTGAAGCTTTCTTT.